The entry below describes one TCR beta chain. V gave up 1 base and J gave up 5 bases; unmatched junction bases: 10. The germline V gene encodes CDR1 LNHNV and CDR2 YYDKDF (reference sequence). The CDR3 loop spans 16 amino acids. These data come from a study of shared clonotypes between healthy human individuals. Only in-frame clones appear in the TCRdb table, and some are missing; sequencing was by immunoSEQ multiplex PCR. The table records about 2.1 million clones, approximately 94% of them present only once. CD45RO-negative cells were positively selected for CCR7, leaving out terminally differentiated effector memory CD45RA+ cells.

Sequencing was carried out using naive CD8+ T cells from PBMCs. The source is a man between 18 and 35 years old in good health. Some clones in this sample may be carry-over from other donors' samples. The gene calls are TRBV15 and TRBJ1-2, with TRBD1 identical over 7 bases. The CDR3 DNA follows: TGTGCCACCAGCAGAGCGGGCCGACAGGGTTGGTATGGCTACACCTTC. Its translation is CATSRAGRQGWYGYTF.